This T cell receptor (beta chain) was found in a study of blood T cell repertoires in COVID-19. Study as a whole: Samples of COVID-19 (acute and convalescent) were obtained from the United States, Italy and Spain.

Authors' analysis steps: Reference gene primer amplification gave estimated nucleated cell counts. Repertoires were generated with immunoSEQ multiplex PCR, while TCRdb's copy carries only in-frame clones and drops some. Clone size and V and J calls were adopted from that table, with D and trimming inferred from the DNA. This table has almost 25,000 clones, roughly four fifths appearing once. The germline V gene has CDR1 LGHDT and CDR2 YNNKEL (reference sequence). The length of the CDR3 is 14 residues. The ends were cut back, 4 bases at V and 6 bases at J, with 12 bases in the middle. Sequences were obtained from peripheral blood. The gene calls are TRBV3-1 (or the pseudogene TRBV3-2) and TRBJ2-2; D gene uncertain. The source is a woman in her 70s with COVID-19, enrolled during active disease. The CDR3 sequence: CASSPLLGSGELFF. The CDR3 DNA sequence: TGTGCCAGCAGCCCCCTGCTAGGCTCCGGGGAGCTGTTTTTT.